Listed here are 2 T cell receptor beta chains from one sample, sequenced in a study of cytomegalovirus exposure and HLA in healthy donors. The protocol was immunoSEQ multiplex PCR, while the TCRdb copy is restricted to in-frame clones and leaves out a portion. The profile shows 220,000 or so clones, roughly 83% of them singletons. Material for sequencing was PBMCs. All receptors come from a woman younger than 35 in good health and CMV-seronegative.

This clone showed up just a few times. The chain combines TRBV2 with TRBJ2-7; D assignment may be TRBD1 or TRBD2 (5 bases each). CDR1 is SNHLY, CDR2 FYNNEI, per germline. Trimming pared 6 bases from V and 7 bases from J, leaving 16 bases between. The CDR3 is made up of 13 amino acids. The CDR3 sequence is CASSGTALGEQYF. The CDR3 coding sequence is TGTGCCAGCAGCGGGACGGCCTTAGGAGAGCAGTACTTC.

This chain joins TRBV12-5 and TRBJ1-1; no firm D call. With 9 bases removed from V and 4 bases from J, the gap between germline ends came to 15 bases. Germline values: CDR1 LGHNT, CDR2 FRNRAP. This CDR3 is built from 13 residues. The DNA for the CDR3 is TGTGCTAGCAGTTTCGGGGTCGGCACTGAAGCTTTCTTT. It yields the protein CASSFGVGTEAFF. Full variable domain (outside the CDR3, taken from reference TRBV12-5 and TRBJ1-1): DARVTQTPRHKVTEMGQEVTMRCQPILGHNTVFWYRQTMMQGLELLAYFRNRAPLDDSGMPKDRFSAEMPDATLATLKIQPSEPRDSAVYFCASSFGVGTEAFFGQGTRLTVV.